This T cell receptor (beta chain) is from a study of CD8+CD57+ T cells in acquired aplastic anemia. Unmatched junction bases numbered 11, after V lost 5 bases and J lost 5 bases. The CDR3 covers 15 residues. From germline, CDR1 is MNHEY and CDR2 SVGAGI. CDR3 and TCR beta VDJ profiling relied on a genomic DNA template. TCRdb itself ran the reads through MiXCR, one entry per CDR3 protein. The table has some 220,000 distinct CDR3 sequences, 34% seen once. Sequenced sample: sorted CD4+, CD8+, or CD8+CD57+ T cells (not recorded which) from PBMCs. V gene TRBV6-5 combines with J gene TRBJ1-1, with TRBD1 matching 7 bases. This clonotype was sampled from a human donor in good health, serving as a control. The CDR3 coding sequence is TGTGCCAGCAGTCAAAAGCAGGGGGAGGAAACTGAAGCTTTCTTT. Its protein is CASSQKQGEETEAFF.